This T cell receptor (beta chain) was sequenced for a study of cytomegalovirus exposure and HLA in healthy donors. Germline CDR1 is MGHRA and CDR2 is YSYEKL. V was shortened by 1 base and J by 3 bases, with 13 bases between the two germline ends. The CDR3 is 15 residues long. A multiplex PCR was run with 60 Vbeta primers and 13 Jbeta primers. Sequencing was performed with immunoSEQ multiplex PCR; in TCRdb, only in-frame clones are kept and a portion is missing. The table includes some 170,000 clones, 80% to 90% detected once. V and J are TRBV4-1 and TRBJ2-7; a possible D gene is TRBD1 (6 bases). This TCR came from a woman aged 18-30 years in good health and CMV-seropositive. Sequencing was carried out using PBMCs. This chain's CDR3 is CASSQVQGYLYEQYF. The CDR3 nucleotides are TGCGCCAGCAGCCAAGTCCAGGGGTATCTCTACGAGCAGTACTTC.